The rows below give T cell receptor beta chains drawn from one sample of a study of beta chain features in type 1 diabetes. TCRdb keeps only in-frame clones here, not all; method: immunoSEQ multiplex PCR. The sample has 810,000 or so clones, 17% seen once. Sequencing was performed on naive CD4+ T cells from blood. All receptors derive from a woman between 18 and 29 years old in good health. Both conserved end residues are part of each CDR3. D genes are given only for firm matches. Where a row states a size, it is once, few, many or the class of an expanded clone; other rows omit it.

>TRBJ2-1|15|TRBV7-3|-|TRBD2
CASSLSLAGGNEQFF
TGTGCCAGCAGCTTATCCTTGGCGGGAGGTAATGAGCAGTTCTTC
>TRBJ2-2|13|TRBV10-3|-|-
CAITDSFTGELFF
TGTGCCATCACCGACAGTTTCACCGGGGAGCTGTTTTTT
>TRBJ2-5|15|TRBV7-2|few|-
CASSRPGQPKETQYF
TGTGCCAGCAGCCGGCCGGGACAACCGAAAGAGACCCAGTACTTC
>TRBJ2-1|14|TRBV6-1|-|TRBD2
CASSGTSGYNEQFF
TGTGCCAGCAGTGGTACTAGCGGATACAATGAGCAGTTCTTC
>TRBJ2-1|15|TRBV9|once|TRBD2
CASSVGLAGYNEQFF
TGTGCCAGCAGCGTCGGACTAGCTGGCTACAATGAGCAGTTCTTC
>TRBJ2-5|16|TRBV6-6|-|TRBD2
CASSYPTSGREETQYF
TGTGCCAGCAGTTACCCGACTAGCGGGAGGGAGGAGACCCAGTACTTC
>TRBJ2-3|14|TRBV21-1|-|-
CASSKVSGTDTQYF
TGTGCCAGCAGCAAAGTATCGGGGACAGATACGCAGTATTTT
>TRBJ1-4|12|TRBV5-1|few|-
CASSLGNEKLFF
TGCGCCAGCAGCCTCGGTAATGAAAAACTGTTTTTT
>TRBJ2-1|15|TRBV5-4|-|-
CASSPGPSRAGEQFF
TGTGCCAGCAGCCCAGGACCCTCTCGGGCCGGTGAGCAGTTCTTC
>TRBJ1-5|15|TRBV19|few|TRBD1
CASSIPSTGAQPQHF
TGTGCCAGTAGTATTCCCTCGACAGGGGCACAGCCCCAGCATTTT
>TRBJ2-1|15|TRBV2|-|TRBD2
CASRETSGRGDEQFF
TGTGCCAGCAGGGAGACTAGCGGGAGAGGTGATGAGCAGTTCTTC
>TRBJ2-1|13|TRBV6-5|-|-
CASTNGRGVGQFF
TGTGCCAGCACCAATGGTCGGGGCGTCGGGCAGTTCTTC
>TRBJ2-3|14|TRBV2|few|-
CASSRGSSTDTQYF
TGTGCCAGCAGCCGAGGTAGTAGCACAGATACGCAGTATTTT
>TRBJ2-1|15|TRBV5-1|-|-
CASSLTAGTYNEQFF
TGCGCCAGCAGCTTGACCGCGGGAACCTACAATGAGCAGTTCTTC
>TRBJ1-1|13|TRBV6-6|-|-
CASSYGEGSKAFF
TGTGCCAGCAGTTACGGCGAGGGCAGCAAGGCTTTCTTT
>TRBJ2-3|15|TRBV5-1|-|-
CASSLGLTSTDTQYF
TGCGCCAGCAGCTTGGGGCTGACGAGCACAGATACGCAGTATTTT
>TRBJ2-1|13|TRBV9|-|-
CASSVGPNWQQFF
TGTGCCAGCAGCGTAGGCCCGAACTGGCAGCAGTTCTTC
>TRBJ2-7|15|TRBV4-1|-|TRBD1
CASSTLTGNSYEQYF
TGCGCCAGCAGCACTCTGACAGGGAACTCCTACGAGCAGTACTTC
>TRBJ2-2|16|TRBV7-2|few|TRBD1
CASSSQGAGLTGELFF
TGTGCCAGCAGCTCCCAGGGGGCAGGGCTGACCGGGGAGCTGTTTTTT
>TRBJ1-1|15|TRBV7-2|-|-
CASSLQGSVNTEAFF
TGTGCCAGCAGCTTGCAGGGATCGGTGAACACTGAAGCTTTCTTT
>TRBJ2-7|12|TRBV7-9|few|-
CASSLVPFEQYF
TGTGCCAGCAGCTTAGTGCCATTCGAGCAGTACTTC
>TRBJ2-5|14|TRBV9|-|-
CASSVASGFETQYF
TGTGCCAGCAGCGTAGCATCGGGGTTTGAGACCCAGTACTTC
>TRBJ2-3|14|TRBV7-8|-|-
CASSFTGRADTQYF
TGTGCCAGCAGCTTCACGGGTAGGGCAGATACGCAGTATTTT
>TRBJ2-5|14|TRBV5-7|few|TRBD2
CASSGSGRTETQYF
TGTGCCAGCAGCGGAAGCGGGAGAACTGAGACCCAGTACTTC
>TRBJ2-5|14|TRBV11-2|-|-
CASSPGHFQETQYF
TGTGCCAGCAGCCCCGGACACTTCCAAGAGACCCAGTACTTC
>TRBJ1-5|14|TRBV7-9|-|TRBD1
CASSYGQGDQPQHF
TGTGCCAGCAGCTACGGACAGGGCGATCAGCCCCAGCATTTT
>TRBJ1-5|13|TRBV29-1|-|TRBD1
CSVGQGAGQPQHF
TGCAGCGTTGGCCAGGGGGCCGGTCAGCCCCAGCATTTT
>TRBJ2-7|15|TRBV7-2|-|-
CASSFDSSWAYEQYF
TGTGCCAGCAGCTTTGACTCTTCTTGGGCCTACGAGCAGTACTTC
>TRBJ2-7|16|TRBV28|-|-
CASSTMYTIRAYEQYF
TGTGCCAGCAGCACGATGTACACGATCAGGGCGTACGAGCAGTACTTC
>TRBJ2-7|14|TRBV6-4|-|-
CASSIAGAPYEQYF
TGTGCCAGCAGTATCGCAGGAGCTCCCTACGAGCAGTACTTC
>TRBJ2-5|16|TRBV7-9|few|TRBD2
CASSSSNSGSLETQYF
TGTGCCAGCAGCTCGAGTAATAGCGGGAGTTTAGAGACCCAGTACTTC
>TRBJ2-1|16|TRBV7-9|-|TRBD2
CASSLLGTSGRNEQFF
TGTGCCAGCAGCTTACTCGGGACTAGCGGGAGGAATGAGCAGTTCTTC
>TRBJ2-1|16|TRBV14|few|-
CASSQERTAFYNEQFF
TGTGCCAGCAGCCAAGAGAGAACAGCGTTTTACAATGAGCAGTTCTTC
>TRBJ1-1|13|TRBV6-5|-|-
CASSYRGGTEAFF
TGTGCCAGCAGTTACAGGGGCGGCACTGAAGCTTTCTTT
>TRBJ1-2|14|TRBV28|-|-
CASSPPGATYGYTF
TGTGCCAGCAGCCCCCCAGGCGCCACCTATGGCTACACCTTC
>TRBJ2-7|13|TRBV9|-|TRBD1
CASSGTGGGEQYF
TGTGCCAGCAGCGGTACAGGGGGCGGCGAGCAGTACTTC
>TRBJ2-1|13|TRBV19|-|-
CASSIRGAGEQFF
TGTGCCAGTAGTATCCGGGGGGCCGGTGAGCAGTTCTTC
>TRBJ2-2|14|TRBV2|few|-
CASREGDLTGELFF
TGTGCCAGCAGGGAGGGGGATTTAACCGGGGAGCTGTTTTTT
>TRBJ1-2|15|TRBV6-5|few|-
CASRTRRGTLYGYTF
TGTGCCAGCAGGACCAGAAGAGGGACGCTCTATGGCTACACCTTC
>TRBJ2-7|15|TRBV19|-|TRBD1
CASSMGQQPTYEQYF
TGTGCCAGTAGTATGGGACAGCAACCCACCTACGAGCAGTACTTC
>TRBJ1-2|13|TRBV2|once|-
CASRGETNYGYTF
TGTGCCAGCAGGGGAGAGACTAACTATGGCTACACCTTC
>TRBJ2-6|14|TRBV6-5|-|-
CASSRRSGANVLTF
TGTGCCAGCTCTCGACGGTCTGGGGCCAACGTCCTGACTTTC
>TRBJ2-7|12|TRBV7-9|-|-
CASTQGGYEQYF
TGTGCCAGCACCCAGGGGGGTTACGAGCAGTACTTC
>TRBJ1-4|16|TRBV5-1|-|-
CASAVQGRGTNEKLFF
TGCGCCAGCGCAGTTCAGGGCCGGGGAACTAATGAAAAACTGTTTTTT
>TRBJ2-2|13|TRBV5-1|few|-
CASSLGVSGELFF
TGCGCCAGCAGCTTGGGAGTGTCCGGGGAGCTGTTTTTT
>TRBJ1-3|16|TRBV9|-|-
CASSVYGGQVGATIYF
TGTGCCAGCAGCGTATACGGCGGCCAGGTCGGGGCCACCATATATTTT
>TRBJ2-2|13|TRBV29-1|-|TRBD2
CSAGTILTGELFF
TGCAGCGCCGGGACTATTTTAACCGGGGAGCTGTTTTTT
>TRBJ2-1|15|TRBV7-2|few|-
CASSLRGGSYNEQFF
TGTGCCAGCAGCTTAAGAGGGGGCTCCTACAATGAGCAGTTCTTC